This TCR beta chain originates from a study of T cells in women clearing cervical HPV infection. About the study: Donors had HPV16-related CIN3 or worse; 2 had invasive cancer.

This CDR3 is 14 amino acids long. With V trimmed by 5 bases and J by 6 bases, 8 bases remained unmatched. Germline assignment: CDR1 SEHNR and CDR2 FQNEAQ (reference sequence). immunoSEQ multiplex PCR used an average of about 1.3 ug genomic DNA. TCRdb keeps only in-frame clones here, not all; method: immunoSEQ multiplex PCR. Found here are about 23,000 clones; the top ten clones hold 2% to 3%. As for this clone: What it recognizes is unknown. The CDR3 goes on 3 residues after the read ends, and that part is filled in from the germline J gene.

Study-wide findings and caveats: Cases carried less TRBV6-7 than controls: 0.11% versus 0.16%.

All participants had a single incident cervical HPV16 infection, and prevalent HPV16 infections were excluded. V gene TRBV7-9 combines with J gene TRBJ2-3, with TRBD1 matching over 7 bases. Input material: blood buffy coat. The receptor comes from a woman aged 18-69 years with a cervical HPV16 infection that either progressed to CIN3+ or cleared (not recorded which). The CDR3 loop reads CASSRDRVGDTQYF. Incomplete CDR3 DNA: TGTGCCAGCAGCCGCGACAGGGTTGGGGATACG.